Following are 18 T cell receptor beta chains from one sample sequenced in a study of shared T cell receptors in the human thymus. The protocol was immunoSEQ multiplex PCR, while the TCRdb copy is restricted to in-frame clones and leaves out a portion. The sample has about 610,000 clones, around 89% seen once. This same sample was also part of a study on human thymus T cells.

The sequencing sample was made of thymocytes. These receptors were obtained from a boy younger than two with a congenital heart defect.

The rearrangement uses TRBV20-1 and TRBJ1-2; 7 nucleotides match TRBD1. Germline V lookup: CDR1 DFQATT, CDR2 SNEGSKA (reference sequence). The CDR3 covers 11 residues. The ends lost 4 bases at V and 5 bases at J; junction bases unmatched: 1. This CDR3 reads CSAKQGYGYTF. The DNA of the CDR3 is TGCAGTGCTAAACAGGGGTATGGCTACACCTTC.

The chain carries TRBV27 and TRBJ1-1; no clear D gene. The germline gives CDR1 MNHEY, CDR2 SMNVEV (reference sequence). The CDR3 totals 15 residues. V was clipped by 2 bases and J by 0 bases, with 10 bases between them. The DNA of the CDR3 is TGTGCCAGCAGTTTAAAGGGAGGGATGAACACTGAAGCTTTCTTT. It codes for CASSLKGGMNTEAFF.

The chain employs TRBV4-1 and TRBJ2-3; 7 nucleotides match TRBD2. V dropped 3 bases and J dropped 1; count of bases not matched to a gene: 16. The CDR3 runs to 19 residues. CDR1 is MGHRA, CDR2 YSYEKL, per germline. CDR3 sequence: CASSHTRRRTSEGTDTQYF. The CDR3 nucleotides are TGCGCCAGCAGCCACACAAGACGGAGAACTAGCGAGGGCACAGATACGCAGTATTTT.

The chain is built from TRBV11-3 and TRBJ2-3; 7 bases match TRBD2. The V and J ends lost 4 bases and 3 bases, in that order; junction bases with no gene match: 7. Germline V gene lookup returns CDR1 SGHNT and CDR2 YENEEA. The length of the CDR3 is 15 residues. The CDR3 region is CASSSWTRETDTQYF. CDR3 sequence (DNA): TGTGCCAGCAGCTCTTGGACTAGGGAGACAGATACGCAGTATTTT.

The genes are TRBV4-3 and TRBJ1-1; no clear D. The CDR3 length is 17 residues. Between the trimmed V and J ends, which lost 1 base and 1 base, there was a span of 16 bases. Germline-derived CDR1 and CDR2 are LGHNA and YSLEER. The CDR3 is CASSQVASREGNTEAFF. CDR3 nucleotides: TGCGCCAGCAGCCAAGTGGCAAGCCGCGAGGGGAACACTGAAGCTTTCTTT.

The chain uses TRBV1 and TRBJ2-1; the table's D call TRBD2 went unverified against the DNA. TRBV1 is reported as a pseudogene. The CDR3 sequence is 15 residues long. The CDR3 here is CTSRSGTSASNEQFF. Written as DNA, the CDR3 is TGCACCAGCAGGTCCGGGACTAGCGCATCTAATGAGCAGTTCTTC.

V usage is TRBV7-9 and J usage is TRBJ2-5; D perhaps matches TRBD2 (6 bases). Trimming took 5 bases from V and 3 from J, leaving 16 bases between them. CDR1 is SEHNR, CDR2 FQNEAQ, per germline (reference sequence). The CDR3 consists of 15 residues. CDR3: CASSLGAGKEETQYF. In nucleotides, the CDR3 is TGTGCCAGCAGCCTCGGAGCGGGCAAGGAAGAGACCCAGTACTTC.

This clone was seen a single time. V is TRBV15 and J is TRBJ2-1; the D gene is possibly TRBD2 (6 bases). The CDR3 loop spans 18 amino acids. The V gene lost 0 bases and the J gene lost 4 bases, with 19 bases spanning the gap. CDR1 and CDR2 (germline): LNHNV, YYDKDF (reference sequence). The CDR3 sequence is CATSRDGRTLRAYNEQFF. The CDR3, as DNA: TGTGCCACCAGCAGAGATGGGAGGACGCTTAGGGCTTACAATGAGCAGTTCTTC.

A single count supports this clone. V gene TRBV7-9 combines with J gene TRBJ2-3, with TRBD1 identical over 11 bases. This CDR3 contains 15 residues. The junction had 5 bases not matched to a gene; V was cut back by 5 bases and J by 4 bases. CDR1 and CDR2 from the germline V gene are SEHNR and FQNEAQ (reference sequence). Here the CDR3 reads CASSKGQGGADTQYF. CDR3 DNA: TGTGCCAGCAGCAAGGGACAGGGGGGGGCAGATACGCAGTATTTT.

The chain uses TRBV6-4 and TRBJ2-1; 10 nucleotides align to TRBD1. Germline trimming cut 2 bases from V and 7 bases from J; bases unmatched to any gene: 5. The CDR3 loop spans 15 amino acids. Germline assignment: CDR1 MRHNA and CDR2 SNTAGT. The CDR3 loop is CASSDEGTGANEQFF. CDR3 bases: TGTGCCAGCAGTGACGAGGGGACAGGGGCTAATGAGCAGTTCTTC.

V and J are TRBV9 and TRBJ2-1; D remains unclear. The CDR3 totals 15 residues. CDR1 is SGDLS and CDR2 is YYNGEE in the germline V gene. V lost 0 bases and J lost 2, with 9 bases in between. CDR3 bases: TGTGCCAGCAGCGTAGAGTGGCGGACCTACAATGAGCAGTTCTTC. Translating gives CASSVEWRTYNEQFF.

The chain has TRBV15 and TRBJ2-2; the match to TRBD1 covers 11 bases. The V segment lost 5 bases and the J segment 4 bases; nucleotides outside the gene matches: 9. CDR1 is LNHNV and CDR2 is YYDKDF in the germline V gene (reference sequence). The CDR3 contains 17 residues. The CDR3 loop reads CATSGLDRGLGTGELFF. As DNA, the CDR3 is TGTGCCACCAGCGGATTGGACAGGGGGCTGGGCACCGGGGAGCTGTTTTTT.

This clone turned up a few times. V is TRBV11-1 and J is TRBJ2-5; maybe TRBD2 (6 bases). V was shortened by 4 bases and J by 4 bases, with 10 bases between the two germline ends. The CDR3 has 13 residues. Per the germline V gene, CDR1 is SGHAT and CDR2 is FQDESV (reference sequence). CDR3: CASSWRVRETQYF. The CDR3 region has the DNA TGTGCCAGCAGCTGGAGGGTCCGAGAGACCCAGTACTTC.

The V call is TRBV28, the J call TRBJ2-7, with 10 bases aligning to TRBD1. Germline-derived CDR1 and CDR2 are MDHEN and SYDVKM. This CDR3 region has 15 residues. The V segment lost 4 bases and the J segment 2 bases; nucleotides outside the gene matches: 5. CDR3 loop: CASSYPTGGPYEQYF. The CDR3 coding sequence is TGTGCCAGCAGTTACCCGACAGGGGGCCCCTACGAGCAGTACTTC.

This sequence joins TRBV5-1 and TRBJ2-1, with 8 nucleotides matching TRBD2. The CDR3 is 15 residues long. The V and J ends lost 4 bases and 7 bases, in that order; junction bases with no gene match: 10. Germline CDR1 and CDR2: SGHRS and YFSETQ. The CDR3 sequence is CASSLTSAYGNEQFF. The CDR3 DNA is TGCGCCAGCAGCCTGACTAGCGCTTACGGAAATGAGCAGTTCTTC.

The chain is built from TRBV7-2 and TRBJ2-3, with TRBD2 matching over 12 bases. This CDR3 comprises 16 residues. V trimming: 5 bases; J trimming: 6 bases; junction bases outside the gene matches: 9. Looked up from germline, CDR1 is SGHTA and CDR2 is FQGNSA. CDR3 DNA: TGTGCCAGCAGCCCCGGACTAGCGGGAATCGACGATACGCAGTATTTT. Translating it yields CASSPGLAGIDDTQYF. Full variable domain (rest looked up from reference TRBV7-2 and TRBJ2-3): GAGVSQSPSNKVTEKGKDVELRCDPISGHTALYWYRQSLGQGLEFLIYFQGNSAPDKSGLPSDRFSAERTGGSVSTLTIQRTQQEDSAVYLCASSPGLAGIDDTQYFGPGTRLTVL.

The chain carries TRBV7-9 and TRBJ2-1; 7 bases fit TRBD1. Germline V CDR1 and CDR2: SEHNR, FQNEAQ (reference sequence). CDR3 length equals 13 residues. Trimming at V came to 10 bases and at J to 8 bases, leaving 11 bases not matched to a gene. The chain's CDR3 is CATRQGLLYEQFF. The CDR3 nucleotides are TGTGCCACCCGACAGGGTCTCCTCTATGAGCAGTTCTTC.

The chain recombines TRBV4-3 with TRBJ2-2; 7 bases are shared with TRBD2. This CDR3 has 19 amino acids. The V segment lost 0 bases and the J segment 4 bases; nucleotides outside the gene matches: 14. Germline V lookup: CDR1 LGHNA, CDR2 YSLEER. CDR3 sequence reads: CASSQESPPAGSVTGELFF. The CDR3, as DNA: TGCGCCAGCAGCCAAGAGAGCCCCCCAGCGGGATCGGTCACCGGGGAGCTGTTTTTT.